These 10 T cell receptor beta chains were sequenced from one sample in a study of blood T cells in healthy people across ages. A second 7 to 11 cycle PCR used barcoded and J-beta primers. TCRdb recomputed calls from the 5' RACE reads with MiXCR, one row per CDR3 protein. Of some 550,000 distinct CDR3 sequences detected, around 48% appear once; the ten largest clones hold 20% to 25%. Sequenced: blood. Receptors were obtained from an elderly man in good health.

The DNA of the CDR3 is TGCAGCGTTGGGACAGAAAGCTACGAGCAGTACTTC. This codes for CSVGTESYEQYF. The chain recombines TRBV29-1 with TRBJ2-5; D may be TRBD1 (6 bases). The end of the DNA is better explained by TRBJ2-7, so the J call may be wrong. CDR1 SQVTM and CDR2 ANQGSEA come from the germline V gene. This CDR3 comprises 12 residues.

The chain combines TRBV4-3 with TRBJ2-1; D gene ambiguous. V was pared by 2 bases and J by 3 bases, with 14 bases between. CDR1 is LGHNA and CDR2 is YSLEER in the germline V gene. The CDR3 loop spans 16 amino acids. The CDR3 DNA reads TGCGCCAGCAGCCAAACAATTGTGGGAAGCTACAATGAGCAGTTCTTC. As protein: CASSQTIVGSYNEQFF.

This rearrangement joins TRBV27 to TRBJ2-4; TRBD2 is a possible D gene (5 bases). V lost 5 bases and J 0 bases, leaving 20 bases between the germline ends. Germline V gives CDR1 MNHEY, CDR2 SMNVEV (reference sequence). This CDR3 is built from 18 residues. The CDR3 loop reads CASSPRAYVGIAKNIQYF. Written as DNA, the CDR3 is TGTGCCAGCAGTCCGAGGGCTTATGTGGGGATAGCCAAAAACATTCAGTACTTC.

V is TRBV29-1 and J is TRBJ2-7; no firm D call. The V end was cut by 4 bases, the J end by 0 bases, with 16 bases between. This CDR3 region has 15 residues. CDR1 is SQVTM and CDR2 is ANQGSEA in the germline V gene. The DNA for the CDR3 is TGCAGCGTTGTTTCGCGGCAGGTCTACTCCTACGAGCAGTACTTC. This translates into CSVVSRQVYSYEQYF.

This clonotype was counted only a few times. The chain links TRBV7-2 to TRBJ2-3; D remains ambiguous. This CDR3 comprises 14 residues. From germline, CDR1 is SGHTA and CDR2 FQGNSA. The ends were cut back, 5 bases at V and 5 bases at J, with 14 bases in the middle. The CDR3 loop is CASSARLVGDTQYF. In DNA form, the CDR3 reads TGTGCCAGCAGCGCCCGCCTAGTTGGAGATACGCAGTATTTT.

The gene calls are TRBV7-9 and TRBJ1-2, with D perhaps TRBD1 (5 bases). The germline gives CDR1 SEHNR, CDR2 FQNEAQ (reference sequence). V lost 5 bases and J lost 5, with 18 bases in between. CDR3 length: 15 amino acids. The CDR3 nucleotides read TGTGCCAGCAGCACCCGAGAAGGGGCAGTATATGGCTACACCTTC. Amino acids: CASSTREGAVYGYTF.

This clonotype has more than one count but fewer than ten. V gene TRBV7-9 combines with J gene TRBJ1-2; 9 bases agree with TRBD1. This CDR3 has 16 residues. The V gene end was trimmed by 5 bases and the J gene end by 0 bases; junction bases not matched to a gene: 7. Germline lookup yields CDR1 SEHNR and CDR2 FQNEAQ (reference sequence). Written as DNA, the CDR3 is TGTGCCAGCAGCACGGGACAGGGAAGACCTAACTATGGCTACACCTTC. This gives the protein CASSTGQGRPNYGYTF.

The chain employs TRBV6-2 or TRBV6-3 and TRBJ2-1; 8 positions match TRBD1. Germline loops: CDR1 MNHEY, CDR2 SVGEGT. V dropped 5 bases and J dropped 3; count of bases not matched to a gene: 12. The CDR3 sequence is 17 residues long. The CDR3 nucleotides are TGTGCCAGCAGTCTACCACGGACAGGGCCCCTCTACAATGAGCAGTTCTTC. Translated, it gives CASSLPRTGPLYNEQFF.

V and J are TRBV12-3 or TRBV12-4 and TRBJ2-6, with a tentative D call TRBD1 (5 bases). Trimming took 3 bases from V and 0 from J, leaving 12 bases between them. The CDR3 loop spans 17 amino acids. CDR3 region: CASSFRGRVSGANVLTF. The CDR3 nucleotides read TGTGCCAGCAGTTTTCGAGGCAGGGTCTCTGGGGCCAACGTCCTGACTTTC.

This sequence joins TRBV27 and TRBJ1-2; maybe TRBD1 (5 bases). Trimming left V 3 bases short and J 6 bases short, with 11 bases between. Looked up from germline, CDR1 is MNHEY and CDR2 is SMNVEV (reference sequence). There are 13 residues in the CDR3. CDR3 nucleotides: TGTGCCAGCAGTTTTGGAGGGGCACATGGCTACACCTTC. Amino acids: CASSFGGAHGYTF.